The TCR beta chain described here comes from a study of control samples from healthy donors and cancer patients. The CDR3 is 15 residues long. The V end lost 0 bases, the J end lost 0 bases, and 9 bases lay between the germline ends. Germline V gives CDR1 SGHNT, CDR2 YYREEE (reference sequence). The table came from immunoSEQ multiplex PCR; TCRdb's copy has only in-frame clones and leaves some out. The repertoire has hundreds of thousands of clones, 90% of them found once; the top ten carry 5% to 7%. The J gene is TRBJ1-1, the V gene TRBV5-4; D remains ambiguous. The sequencing sample was made of PBMCs. The TCR originated in a man between 40 and 49 years old with head and neck cancer. The CDR3 bases are TGTGCCAGCAGCTTGGCCGCGGCGGTGAACACTGAAGCTTTCTTT. This sequence encodes CASSLAAAVNTEAFF. The whole variable domain, remainder taken from reference TRBV5-4 and TRBJ1-1, is ETGVTQSPTHLIKTRGQQVTLRCSSQSGHNTVSWYQQALGQGPQFIFQYYREEENGRGNFPPRFSGLQFPNYSSELNVNALELDDSALYLCASSLAAAVNTEAFFGQGTRLTVV.